This TCR beta chain was documented in a study of blood T cell repertoires in COVID-19. Background on the study: Both acute and convalescent COVID-19 samples were obtained from the United States, Italy and Spain. Sources were T cells, B-cell-depleted T cells, or PBMCs; the material itself was cDNA or gDNA.

Authors' processing steps: The authors estimated nucleated cell counts from reference gene primer amplification. Clones were read by immunoSEQ multiplex PCR, and TCRdb kept only the in-frame ones, dropping some. V, J and clone size derive from that table, while D and trimming were established from the DNA sequence. The sample includes 110,000 or so clones, about four fifths of them seen just once. This CDR3 is built from 15 residues. The V end was cut by 4 bases, the J end by 7 bases, with 20 bases between. Germline values: CDR1 GTSNPN, CDR2 SVGIG (reference sequence). This TCR came from a man of 80 years or more with acute or convalescent COVID-19. The material sequenced was peripheral blood. The chain is built from TRBV30 and TRBJ2-4, with TRBD1 as a possible D gene (6 bases). The CDR3 loop reads CAWNRYPQGPNIQYF. The CDR3, as DNA: TGTGCCTGGAATAGGTATCCACAGGGTCCGAACATTCAGTACTTC.